This T cell receptor (beta chain) was observed in a study of cytomegalovirus exposure and HLA in healthy donors. The PCR had 60 Vbeta and 13 Jbeta primers. Measured with immunoSEQ multiplex PCR; TCRdb has only the in-frame clones, and not every one. This table holds under 200,000 clones, around 80% found once. The germline V gene encodes CDR1 MNHNS and CDR2 SASEGT. The CDR3 is made up of 13 amino acids. Trimming pared 8 bases from V and 1 base from J, leaving 6 bases between. Sequenced: PBMCs. V is TRBV6-1 and J is TRBJ2-6; D gene unclear. The clonotype was recovered from a woman in her forties or fifties in good health and CMV-seropositive. CDR3: CASEASGANVLTF. The CDR3 nucleotides are TGTGCCAGCGAGGCGTCTGGGGCCAACGTCCTGACTTTC.